This TCR beta chain was found in a study of identical twins. Points from the study as a whole: Out-of-frame alpha sequences that twins shared showed excess low generation probability. Cord blood beta clonotypes that were abundant carried fewer insertions, and memory repertoires showed no such trend.

TCRdb re-derived calls from the 5' RACE reads in MiXCR, one entry per CDR3 protein. Of 500,000 to 650,000 distinct CDR3 sequences listed, 20% to 25% are singletons. The V and J ends lost 8 bases and 0 bases respectively, with 7 bases between them. This CDR3 is built from 12 residues. As to this clonotype: The antigen remains undetermined.

This same sample was also part of a study on yellow fever vaccine responses in identical twins. That work contributes: Convergence reportedly seemed to mark part of the twins' vaccine T cell response, with personalization marking the rest.

This receptor was obtained from a young woman in good health. This chain links TRBV12-3 or TRBV12-4 with TRBJ1-1; no firm D call. Sequenced: CD4+ T cells sorted from blood. The CDR3 DNA follows: TGTGCCAGCGGCCGAGTGAACACTGAAGCTTTCTTT. This encodes CASGRVNTEAFF.